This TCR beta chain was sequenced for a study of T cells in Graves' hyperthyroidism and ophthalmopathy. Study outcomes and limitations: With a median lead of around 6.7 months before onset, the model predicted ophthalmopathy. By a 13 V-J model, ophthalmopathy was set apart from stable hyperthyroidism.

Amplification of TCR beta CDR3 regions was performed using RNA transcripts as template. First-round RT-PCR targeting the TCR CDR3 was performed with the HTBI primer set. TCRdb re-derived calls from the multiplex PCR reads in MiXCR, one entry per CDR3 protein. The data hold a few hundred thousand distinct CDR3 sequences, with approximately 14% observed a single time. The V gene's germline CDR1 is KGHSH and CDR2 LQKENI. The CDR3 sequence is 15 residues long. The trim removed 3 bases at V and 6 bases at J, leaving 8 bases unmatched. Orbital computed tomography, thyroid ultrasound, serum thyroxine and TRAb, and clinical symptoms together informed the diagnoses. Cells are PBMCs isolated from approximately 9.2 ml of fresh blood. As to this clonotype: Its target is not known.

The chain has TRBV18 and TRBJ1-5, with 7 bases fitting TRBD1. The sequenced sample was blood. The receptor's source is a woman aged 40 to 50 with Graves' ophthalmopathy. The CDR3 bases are TGTGCCAGCTCACCGCGACAGACAGGGTTTCAGCCCCAGCATTTT. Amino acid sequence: CASSPRQTGFQPQHF.